A single T cell receptor (beta chain) is shown here with its context. Its antigen is currently unknown. The data derive from a study of CD8 T cells in ankylosing spondylitis. TCRdb redid the calling of the 5' RACE reads with MiXCR, one entry per CDR3 protein. The table lists approximately 400,000 distinct CDR3 sequences, 25% to 30% of them singletons. Trimming cost V 3 bases and J 1 base, with 6 bases left between them. Germline-derived CDR1 and CDR2 are SNHLY and FYNNEI. This CDR3 region has 13 residues. Study-level findings and limits: Ankylosing spondylitis blood appeared to carry a characteristic TCR beta motif of roughly eight highly homologous variants.

The sample was blood, either unsorted or a sorted T cell fraction (not recorded which). This receptor was taken from a male donor with ankylosing spondylitis. The chain recombines TRBV2 with TRBJ1-1; unclear D gene. The CDR3 coding sequence is TGTGCCAGCAGTGATTTTGCGAACACTGAAGCTTTCTTT. Translated, it gives CASSDFANTEAFF. Together with reference TRBV2 and TRBJ1-1, the CDR3 gives the full variable domain: EPEVTQTPSHQVTQMGQEVILRCVPISNHLYFYWYRQILGQKVEFLVSFYNNEISEKSEIFDDQFSVERPDGSNFTLKIRSTKLEDSAMYFCASSDFANTEAFFGQGTRLTVV.